Listed below are T cell receptor beta chains from one sample, sequenced in a study of T cells in localized non-small cell lung cancer. Generated by immunoSEQ multiplex PCR, the TCRdb table keeps only in-frame clones and is missing some. The sample consists of 15,000 to 25,000 clones, about 90% of them appearing once. Sequences were derived from peripheral blood, sampled before any cancer treatment. The receptors originated from an older male donor with stage I squamous cell lung carcinoma. Each CDR3 is given without its conserved first and last residue. The D gene is left open where the match is weak.

>-|TRBV19|TRBJ2-1
ASSGATRSRDEQF
>-|TRBV7-3|TRBJ2-1
ASSLGGSYNEQF
>-|TRBV28|TRBJ1-1
ASSSPPGDAF
>-|TRBV9|TRBJ2-7
ASSVGGEVVYEQY
>TRBD1|TRBV5-6|TRBJ2-1
ASSRTGVEQF
>-|TRBV5-1|TRBJ2-7
ASSLEAGPREQY
>TRBD2|TRBV28|TRBJ2-7
ASSRLAAFSYEQY
>-|TRBV7-2|TRBJ2-5
ASSFNPGYETQY
>TRBD1|TRBV15|TRBJ2-7
ATSRDPGTGSEQY
>-|TRBV7-2|TRBJ1-4
ASSSQGGFLEKLF
>TRBD2|TRBV18|TRBJ2-3
ASSPSIAGPSTDTQY
>-|TRBV19|TRBJ2-5
ASSIGLEETQY
>TRBD2|TRBV25-1|TRBJ2-7
ASSTGTSGRAEQY
>TRBD2|TRBV19|TRBJ2-1
ASSTGLAGSNEQF
>TRBD2|TRBV18|TRBJ2-1
ASSPGTSGGNEQF
>-|TRBV18|TRBJ1-6
ASSPAQVGSPLH
>TRBD1|TRBV27|TRBJ2-6
ASSFTGTGYTNVLT
>TRBD1|TRBV6-1|TRBJ1-1
ASSEAGQGRAF
>-|TRBV15|TRBJ1-4
ATSRDRAGPAGEKLF
>-|TRBV28|TRBJ2-7
ASSFVGGQY
>-|TRBV7-9|TRBJ1-1
ASSFFQGNTEAF
>-|TRBV19|TRBJ1-5
ASSIRQGNQPQH
>-|TRBV5-1|TRBJ1-1
ASSLVQGNTEAF
>TRBD2|TRBV4-3|TRBJ2-1
ASSRGTSGNEQF
>TRBD2|TRBV5-3|TRBJ2-1
ARSARTSGPYNEQF
>-|TRBV28|TRBJ1-5
ASGSRTVLTGQPQH
>-|TRBV28|TRBJ1-1
ASSLSVGVLNTEAF
>TRBD2|TRBV10-3|TRBJ2-7
AIGGGPTYEQY
>-|TRBV18|TRBJ2-7
ASSPPGGLSYEQY
>-|TRBV5-1|TRBJ2-1
ASRAAGTGVNEQF
>TRBD1|TRBV18|TRBJ1-2
ASSLDPGGRFGYT
>-|TRBV7-9|TRBJ2-1
ASSLGLALNNEQF
>TRBD2|TRBV10-3|TRBJ2-5
AISDSGGGAAQY
>-|TRBV6-5|TRBJ1-2
ASRTGVVYGYT
>-|TRBV6-5|TRBJ2-1
ASSASGTGEQF
>TRBD2|TRBV7-6|TRBJ2-1
ASSPTPSGSSYNEQF
>-|TRBV30|TRBJ1-2
AWRTGVFYGYT